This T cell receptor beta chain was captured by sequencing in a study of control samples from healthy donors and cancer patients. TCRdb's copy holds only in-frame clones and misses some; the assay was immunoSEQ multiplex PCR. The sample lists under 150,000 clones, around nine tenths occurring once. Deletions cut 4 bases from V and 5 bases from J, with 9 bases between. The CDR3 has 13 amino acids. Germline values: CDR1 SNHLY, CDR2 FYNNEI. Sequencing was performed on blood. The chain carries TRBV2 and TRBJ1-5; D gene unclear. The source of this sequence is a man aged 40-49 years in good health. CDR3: CASSGQSYQPQHF. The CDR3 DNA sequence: TGTGCCAGCAGTGGGCAGTCTTATCAGCCCCAGCATTTT.